These 10 T cell receptor beta chains came from one sample sequenced in a study of blood T cell repertoires in COVID-19. TCRdb keeps only in-frame clones here, not all; method: immunoSEQ multiplex PCR. The sample has about 150,000 clones; around 85% are singletons. The sequencing input was peripheral blood. Every receptor here comes from a woman in her sixties or seventies with acute or convalescent COVID-19.

The chain employs TRBV3-1 (or the pseudogene TRBV3-2) and TRBJ2-3; the D is unclear. CDR3 size: 13 residues. With 1 base removed from V and 3 bases from J, the gap between germline ends came to 5 bases. Germline V lookup: CDR1 LGHDT, CDR2 YNNKEL (reference sequence). The CDR3 bases are TGTGCCAGCAGCCAAGTAAATACAGATACGCAGTATTTT. This encodes CASSQVNTDTQYF.

This chain uses TRBV4-1 with TRBJ1-1; a possible D gene is TRBD1 (5 bases). The germline gives CDR1 MGHRA, CDR2 YSYEKL. The length of the CDR3 is 15 residues. Deletions cut 5 bases from V and 5 bases from J, with 18 bases between. The CDR3 sequence: CASSTPPGGRTEAFF. CDR3 bases: TGCGCCAGCAGCACGCCCCCGGGGGGGAGAACTGAAGCTTTCTTT.

The chain combines TRBV4-1 with TRBJ1-3; maybe TRBD1 (6 bases). The CDR3 length is 16 residues. Germline V lookup: CDR1 MGHRA, CDR2 YSYEKL. The V end lost 0 bases, the J end lost 0 bases, and 9 bases lay between the germline ends. Here the CDR3 DNA reads TGCGCCAGCAGCCAAGATGGACAGATCTCTGGAAACACCATATATTTT. This encodes CASSQDGQISGNTIYF.

V is TRBV2 and J is TRBJ1-4; D not certain. This CDR3 spans 14 amino acids. CDR1 and CDR2 from the germline V gene are SNHLY and FYNNEI. V was pared by 8 bases and J by 2 bases, with 12 bases between. As DNA, the CDR3 is TGTGCCAGCGTTTCGGAGGGTACTAATGAAAAACTGTTTTTT. This sequence encodes CASVSEGTNEKLFF.

V usage is TRBV7-2 and J usage is TRBJ1-1; 7 positions match TRBD1. Germline V gene sequence: CDR1 SGHTA, CDR2 FQGNSA. The CDR3 is 16 amino acids. V gave up 5 bases and J gave up 1 base; unmatched junction bases: 10. CDR3 loop: CASSPRQGGRNTEAFF. The CDR3 nucleotides are TGTGCCAGCAGCCCCCGTCAGGGGGGAAGGAACACTGAAGCTTTCTTT.

V is TRBV19 and J is TRBJ2-7; 9 bases fit TRBD1. This CDR3 is built from 14 residues. The germline V gene encodes CDR1 LNHDA and CDR2 SQIVND (reference sequence). After removal of 6 bases from V and 2 bases from J, the junction contained 5 bases not matched to a gene. The CDR3: CASSGTGSTYEQYF. CDR3 coding DNA: TGTGCCAGTAGCGGGACAGGGTCTACCTACGAGCAGTACTTC.

This clone was seen a single time. V usage is TRBV10-2 and J usage is TRBJ2-7; the match to TRBD2 covers 11 bases. The CDR3 runs to 17 residues. V lost 0 bases and J lost 7; bases outside the gene matches: 11. In germline, CDR1 is WSHSY, CDR2 SAAADI. CDR3 protein: CASSESLIAGGLKEQYV. Here the CDR3 DNA reads TGCGCCAGCAGTGAGTCGTTAATAGCGGGGGGGCTCAAAGAGCAGTACGTC.

The gene calls are TRBV2 and TRBJ1-2, with D perhaps TRBD1 (6 bases). V was shortened by 4 bases and J by 7 bases, with 13 bases between the two germline ends. The CDR3 length is 13 residues. Germline V gene data show CDR1 as SNHLY and CDR2 as FYNNEI. In DNA form, the CDR3 reads TGTGCCAGCAGTGTTGAACAGGGAAGTGGCTACACCTTC. Its translation: CASSVEQGSGYTF.

The CDR3 DNA sequence: TGTGCCAGCAGCCGAGCGGGGACTAGCGGGGGGGCCGAGGCGCAGTATTTT. This codes for CASSRAGTSGGAEAQYF. The V gene is TRBV5-5, the J gene TRBJ2-3; 16 nucleotides align to TRBD2. This CDR3 has 17 amino acids. CDR1 is SGHKS and CDR2 is YYEKEE in the germline V gene (reference sequence). The V and J ends lost 4 bases and 10 bases, in that order; junction bases with no gene match: 12.

This clone appeared once. The J gene is TRBJ2-1, the V gene TRBV9; D gene ambiguous. This CDR3 is built from 14 residues. The ends were cut back, 0 bases at V and 9 bases at J, with 13 bases in the middle. The V gene's germline CDR1 is SGDLS and CDR2 YYNGEE. CDR3: CASSVERPGGEQFF. CDR3 sequence (DNA): TGTGCCAGCAGCGTAGAAAGACCCGGCGGTGAGCAGTTCTTC.